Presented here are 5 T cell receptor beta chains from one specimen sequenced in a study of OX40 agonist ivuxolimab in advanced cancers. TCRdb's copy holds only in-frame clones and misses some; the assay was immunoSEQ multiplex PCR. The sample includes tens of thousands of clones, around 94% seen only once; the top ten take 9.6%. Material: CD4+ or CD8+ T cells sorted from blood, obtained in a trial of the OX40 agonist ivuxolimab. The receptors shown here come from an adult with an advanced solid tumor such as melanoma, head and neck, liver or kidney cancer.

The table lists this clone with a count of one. The CDR3 protein is CASRTNRDNSYEQYF. The CDR3 DNA is TGTGCCAGCAGGACCAACCGGGACAACTCCTACGAGCAGTACTTC. The rearrangement uses TRBV2 and TRBJ2-7, with a weak D call TRBD1 (6 bases). V dropped 6 bases and J dropped 0 bases, with 15 bases sitting between them. Germline CDR1 and CDR2: SNHLY and FYNNEI. The length of the CDR3 is 15 residues.

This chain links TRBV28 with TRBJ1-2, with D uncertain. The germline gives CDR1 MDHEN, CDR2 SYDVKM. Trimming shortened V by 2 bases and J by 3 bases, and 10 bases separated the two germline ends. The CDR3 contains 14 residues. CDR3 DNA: TGTGCCAGCAGTTTAAGGTTCCCCCACTATGGCTACACCTTC. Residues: CASSLRFPHYGYTF.

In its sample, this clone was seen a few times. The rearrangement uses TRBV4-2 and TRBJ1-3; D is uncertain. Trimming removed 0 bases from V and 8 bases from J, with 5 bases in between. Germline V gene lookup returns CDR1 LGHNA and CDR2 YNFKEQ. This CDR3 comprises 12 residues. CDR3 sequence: CASSQDRYTIYF. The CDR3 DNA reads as TGTGCCAGCAGCCAAGATCGATACACCATATATTTT.

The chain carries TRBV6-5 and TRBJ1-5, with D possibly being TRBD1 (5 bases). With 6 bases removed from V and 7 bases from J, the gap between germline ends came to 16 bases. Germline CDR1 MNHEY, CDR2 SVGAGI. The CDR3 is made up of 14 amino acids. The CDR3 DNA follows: TGTGCCAGCAGGGGGGGGTATTTCGGACAGCCCCAGCATTTT. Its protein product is CASRGGYFGQPQHF.

The CDR3 spells CAWSVDLRDRQGINQPQHF. In DNA form, the CDR3 reads TGTGCCTGGAGCGTAGACCTCCGGGACCGCCAGGGGATAAATCAGCCCCAGCATTTT. The chain has TRBV30 and TRBJ1-5; D perhaps matches TRBD1 (6 bases). This CDR3 has 19 amino acids. Per germline, CDR1 GTSNPN and CDR2 SVGIG (reference sequence). The V and J ends lost 3 bases and 4 bases respectively, with 28 bases between them. The full variable domain, its missing parts supplied by reference TRBV30 and TRBJ1-5, is SQTIHQWPATLVQPVGSPLSLECTVEGTSNPNLYWYRQAAGRGLQLLFYSVGIGQISSEVPQNLSASRPQDRQFILSSKKLLLSDSGFYLCAWSVDLRDRQGINQPQHFGDGTRLSIL.